The 9 T cell receptor beta chains given below trace back to one sample, sequenced in a study of blood T cell repertoires in COVID-19. Measured with immunoSEQ multiplex PCR; TCRdb has only the in-frame clones, and not every one. The sample lists more than 90,000 clones, 85% to 95% occurring once. The sequenced sample consisted of peripheral blood. The receptors originated from a man in his fifties with active COVID-19.

The J gene is TRBJ2-1, the V gene TRBV24-1, with 9 positions matching TRBD1. Germline-derived CDR1 and CDR2 are KGHDR and SFDVKD. This CDR3 has 15 residues. J lost 7 bases, V lost 10 bases, and 13 bases had no gene match. The CDR3, as DNA: TGTGCCACTTCCTCGGGCGGGACAGGGCTAAATGAGCAGTTCTTC. This sequence encodes CATSSGGTGLNEQFF.

V and J are TRBV15 and TRBJ2-7; TRBD1 matches at 8 bases. Trimming cost V 4 bases and J 0 bases; bases outside gene matches: 11. The CDR3 is 17 residues long. Germline V gene sequence: CDR1 LNHNV, CDR2 YYDKDF (reference sequence). CDR3 in DNA: TGTGCCACCAGCACCTTAGAGACAGGGGCCTCCTCCTACGAGCAGTACTTC. This translates into CATSTLETGASSYEQYF.

The J gene is TRBJ2-7, the V gene TRBV12-3 or TRBV12-4, with D possibly matching TRBD1 (6 bases). The CDR3 consists of 12 residues. The germline V and J ends were trimmed by 5 bases and 7 bases, with 12 bases remaining between them. The CDR3 DNA sequence: TGTGCCAGCAGTACCAGGGGTCTTGAGCAGTACTTC. Encoded protein: CASSTRGLEQYF.

This chain links TRBV3-1 (or the pseudogene TRBV3-2) with TRBJ1-2; unclear D gene. The V end was cut by 0 bases, the J end by 5 bases, with 7 bases between. Germline CDR1 LGHDT, CDR2 YNNKEL (reference sequence). This CDR3 contains 13 residues. The CDR3 nucleotides are TGTGCCAGCAGCCAAGACCAGGCTTATGGCTACACCTTC. As protein: CASSQDQAYGYTF.

In regard to this clone: The same CDR3 arises from other DNA sequences in this sample as well. The chain carries TRBV5-1 and TRBJ2-3; 9 bases are shared with TRBD1. V dropped 0 bases and J dropped 3; count of bases not matched to a gene: 2. The germline CDR1 and CDR2 sequences are SGHRS and YFSETQ. This CDR3 is 15 amino acids long. In DNA form, the CDR3 reads TGCGCCAGCAGCTTGGGGGACAGGGTGACAGATACGCAGTATTTT. Translated, it gives CASSLGDRVTDTQYF.

V and J are TRBV2 and TRBJ2-5, with D possibly being TRBD1 (6 bases). This CDR3 has 17 amino acids. The germline V gene has CDR1 SNHLY and CDR2 FYNNEI. V was cut by 3 bases and J by 6 bases, with 23 bases left in between. CDR3 loop: CASSERAGVRSMKTQYF. The CDR3 DNA follows: TGTGCCAGCAGTGAGCGGGCAGGGGTGAGATCTATGAAGACCCAGTACTTC.

J is TRBJ2-1 and V is TRBV29-1; D ambiguous. Trimming cost V 3 bases and J 5 bases, with 8 bases left between them. The V gene's germline CDR1 is SQVTM and CDR2 ANQGSEA. This CDR3 contains 12 residues. The CDR3 sequence: CSVEHSHNEQFF. CDR3 sequence (DNA): TGCAGCGTTGAGCACAGCCACAATGAGCAGTTCTTC.

This chain links TRBV28 with TRBJ1-1; D possibly corresponds to TRBD1 (6 bases). The CDR3 has 13 amino acids. Germline V CDR1 and CDR2: MDHEN, SYDVKM. Trimming took off 5 bases at V and 6 bases at J, with 13 bases between the two ends. This chain's CDR3 is CASSLNTGSEAFF. As DNA, the CDR3 is TGTGCCAGCAGTCTAAATACAGGGTCTGAAGCTTTCTTT.

V gene TRBV2 combines with J gene TRBJ2-5; maybe TRBD1 (6 bases). CDR3 size: 13 residues. Trimming took 5 bases from V and 5 from J, leaving 12 bases between them. CDR1 is SNHLY, CDR2 FYNNEI, per germline. The CDR3 sequence: CASSIRGRETQYF. For the CDR3, the DNA is TGTGCCAGCAGTATCAGGGGTCGGGAGACCCAGTACTTC.